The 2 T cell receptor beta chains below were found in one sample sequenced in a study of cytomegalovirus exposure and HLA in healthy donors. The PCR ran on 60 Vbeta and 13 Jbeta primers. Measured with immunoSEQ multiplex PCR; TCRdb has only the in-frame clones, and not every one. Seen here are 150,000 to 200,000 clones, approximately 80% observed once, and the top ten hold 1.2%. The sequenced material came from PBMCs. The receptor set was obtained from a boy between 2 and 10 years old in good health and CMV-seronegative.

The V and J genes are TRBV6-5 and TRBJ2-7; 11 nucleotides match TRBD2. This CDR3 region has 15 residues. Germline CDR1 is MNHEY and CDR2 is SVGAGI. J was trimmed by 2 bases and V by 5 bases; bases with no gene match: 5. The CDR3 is CASSKLAGVPYEQYF. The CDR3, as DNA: TGTGCCAGCAGTAAACTAGCGGGAGTCCCCTACGAGCAGTACTTC.

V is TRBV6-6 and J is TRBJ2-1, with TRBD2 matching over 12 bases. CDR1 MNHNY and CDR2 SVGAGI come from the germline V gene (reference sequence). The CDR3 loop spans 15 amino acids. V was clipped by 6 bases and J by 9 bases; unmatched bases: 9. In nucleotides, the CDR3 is TGTGCCAGCAGCTCCGGGACTAGCGGGTTTCTTGAGCAGTTCTTC. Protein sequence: CASSSGTSGFLEQFF.